These 7 T cell receptor beta chains were sequenced from one sample in a study of blood T cell repertoires in COVID-19. Here immunoSEQ multiplex PCR was the method, and the copy in TCRdb shows in-frame clones only, minus some. Of roughly 380,000 clones listed, approximately 81% are singletons. The sequenced sample was peripheral blood. These receptors were obtained from a woman between 18 and 29 years old with acute or convalescent COVID-19.

The J gene is TRBJ1-2, the V gene TRBV3-1 (or the pseudogene TRBV3-2); perhaps TRBD1 as D (6 bases). V lost 5 bases, J lost 4 bases, and 17 bases lay in between. Germline assignment: CDR1 LGHDT and CDR2 YNNKEL (reference sequence). The length of the CDR3 is 15 residues. The CDR3 sequence: CASSFRTASFYGYTF. CDR3 in DNA: TGTGCCAGCAGCTTTCGGACAGCGAGTTTCTATGGCTACACCTTC.

CDR3 in DNA: TGCAGTGCTAGTGGGGGACTACATAAGAATGAGCAGTTCTTC. This translates into CSASGGLHKNEQFF. The chain combines TRBV20-1 with TRBJ2-1; 7 nucleotides agree with TRBD2. Per germline, CDR1 DFQATT and CDR2 SNEGSKA (reference sequence). V lost 3 bases, J lost 7 bases, and 9 bases stayed unmatched. The CDR3 is made up of 14 amino acids.

The chain employs TRBV5-1 and TRBJ2-2; 8 bases match TRBD1. Trimming at V came to 0 bases and at J to 1 base, leaving 2 bases not matched to a gene. Germline loops: CDR1 SGHRS, CDR2 YFSETQ. This CDR3 has 16 amino acids. The CDR3 spells CASSLVGTGNTGELFF. The DNA for the CDR3 is TGCGCCAGCAGCTTGGTCGGGACAGGGAACACCGGGGAGCTGTTTTTT.

The gene calls are TRBV7-3 and TRBJ2-1; 9 positions agree with TRBD2. The CDR3 has 16 residues. CDR1 and CDR2 (germline): SGHTA, FQGTGA. V was clipped by 7 bases and J by 5 bases; unmatched bases: 12. CDR3 nucleotide sequence: TGTGCCAGCACCCCACAGGCGGGAGGGCCGCACAATGAGCAGTTCTTC. Amino acid sequence: CASTPQAGGPHNEQFF.

V usage is TRBV10-3 and J usage is TRBJ2-6, with 7 bases identical to TRBD1. V trimming: 2 bases; J trimming: 0 bases; junction bases outside the gene matches: 4. There are 17 residues in the CDR3. CDR1 ENHRY and CDR2 SYGVKD come from the germline V gene. CDR3 loop: CAISELAGGSGANVLTF. Here the CDR3 DNA reads TGTGCCATCAGTGAGCTGGCAGGGGGCTCTGGGGCCAACGTCCTGACTTTC.

V and J are TRBV29-1 and TRBJ2-1; a possible D gene is TRBD2 (6 bases). The V end was cut by 3 bases, the J end by 2 bases, with 11 bases between. From germline, CDR1 is SQVTM and CDR2 ANQGSEA. The CDR3 is made up of 14 amino acids. This CDR3 is CSVEKEGPYNEQFF. The CDR3 nucleotides are TGCAGCGTTGAGAAGGAGGGCCCCTACAATGAGCAGTTCTTC.

The sample holds a few counts of this clone. The V call is TRBV5-1, the J call TRBJ2-1; possibly TRBD1 for D (5 bases). Germline V gives CDR1 SGHRS, CDR2 YFSETQ. Trimming stripped 2 bases from V and 8 bases from J, with 17 bases between. The CDR3 length is 15 residues. CDR3 sequence: CASSFQGLLGDEQFF. As DNA, the CDR3 is TGCGCCAGCAGCTTTCAGGGTTTGCTTGGGGATGAGCAGTTCTTC.